The 4 T cell receptor beta chains in this list originate from one sample, sequenced in a study of cytomegalovirus exposure and HLA in healthy donors. 60 Vbeta and 13 Jbeta primers were used in PCR. Using immunoSEQ multiplex PCR, the repertoire was profiled, and TCRdb retains in-frame clones only, with some absent. Of about 98,000 clones listed, 69% are singletons. The specimen sequenced was PBMCs. These receptors were obtained from a female donor in good health and CMV-seronegative.

The CDR3 protein is CASSRAGDHTDTQYF. The CDR3 DNA reads as TGTGCCAGCAGTAGAGCGGGAGACCACACAGATACGCAGTATTTT. The chain is built from TRBV6-1 and TRBJ2-3; 8 bases agree with TRBD2. The CDR3 consists of 15 residues. V shed 5 bases, J shed 2 bases, and the junction held 6 bases outside the gene matches. CDR1 and CDR2 from the germline V gene are MNHNS and SASEGT.

The CDR3, as DNA: TGTGCCAGCACCCTAGACCGGGTCGGCTACACCTTC. This codes for CASTLDRVGYTF. The gene calls are TRBV7-2 and TRBJ1-2; D not certain. V dropped 7 bases and J dropped 8 bases, with 14 bases sitting between them. The CDR3 is 12 amino acids. CDR1 and CDR2 (germline): SGHTA, FQGNSA.

The rearrangement uses TRBV10-3 and TRBJ1-2, with no clear D. The CDR3 covers 14 residues. Germline assignment: CDR1 ENHRY and CDR2 SYGVKD. The V end was cut by 1 base, the J end by 8 bases, with 14 bases between. DNA of the CDR3: TGTGCCATCAGTGAGTTAAAGGGAGTACGGGGCTACACCTTC. Residues: CAISELKGVRGYTF.

Here the CDR3 DNA reads TGCGCCAGCACCCAAGGGCGGGAGCGCTACAATGAGCAGTTCTTC. Protein product: CASTQGRERYNEQFF. The V and J genes are TRBV5-1 and TRBJ2-1, with 7 bases that match TRBD2. The V and J ends lost 6 bases and 3 bases, in that order; junction bases with no gene match: 9. The CDR3 spans 15 residues. Per germline, CDR1 SGHRS and CDR2 YFSETQ.